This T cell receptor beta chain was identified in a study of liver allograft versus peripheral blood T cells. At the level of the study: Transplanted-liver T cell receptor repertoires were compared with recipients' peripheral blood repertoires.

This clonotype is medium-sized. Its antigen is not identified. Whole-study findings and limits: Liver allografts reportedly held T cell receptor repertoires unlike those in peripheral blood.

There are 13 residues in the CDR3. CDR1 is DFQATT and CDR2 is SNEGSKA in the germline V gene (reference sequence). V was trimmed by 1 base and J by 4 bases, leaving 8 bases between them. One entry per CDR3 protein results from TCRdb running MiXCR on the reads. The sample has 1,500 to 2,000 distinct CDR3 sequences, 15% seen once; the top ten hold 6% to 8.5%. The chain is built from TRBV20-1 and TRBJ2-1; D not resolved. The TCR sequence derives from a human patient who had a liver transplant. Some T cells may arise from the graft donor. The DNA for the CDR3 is TGCAGTGCTAGAGTCGTAGCATACAATGAGCAGTTCTTC. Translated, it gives CSARVVAYNEQFF.